This T cell receptor (beta chain) was identified in a study of blood T cell repertoires in COVID-19. Study in general: Acute-phase and convalescent COVID-19 samples originated in the United States, Italy and Spain. Sources were T cells, B-cell-depleted T cells, or PBMCs; the material itself was cDNA or gDNA.

In terms of age and location, participants ranged from roughly 18 to 100 years and lived in fewer than 30 US areas. This CDR3 region has 14 residues. Germline loops: CDR1 SGHTA, CDR2 FQGNSA. V dropped 1 base and J dropped 2 bases, with 8 bases sitting between them. As handled by the study authors: Nucleated cell counts were estimated from reference gene primer amplification. This table comes from immunoSEQ multiplex PCR, and its TCRdb copy is limited to in-frame clones, with some not included. D and trimming come from the DNA, and the V and J calls and clone size come from that table. The sample lists roughly 200,000 clones, approximately 85% occurring once.

V usage is TRBV7-2 and J usage is TRBJ1-1; D gene uncertain. The receptor's source is a man between 40 and 49 years old who had recovered from COVID-19. The sequenced sample consisted of PBMCs or T cells enriched from blood (not recorded which). In DNA form, the CDR3 reads TGTGCCAGCAGCTTAGAGTCAGGTAACACTGAAGCTTTCTTT. Its translation is CASSLESGNTEAFF.